The T cell receptor (beta chain) under discussion was sequenced for a study of T-cell memory formation after mild COVID-19 (dated by TCRdb to the early 2020s). Turning to the overall study: TCR sequence clusters from the two donors were found to be largely donor specific. T-cell clones expanding and contracting after mild COVID-19 in two donors were tracked by longitudinal TCRalpha and TCRbeta repertoire sequencing. The cohort comprised two young, previously healthy adult volunteers, one female and one male. Broad study findings and their caveats: Contracting CD4+ clones turned up mainly in the CM and EM memory subsets, whereas EMRA was where CD8+ clones were enriched. Some responding clones were detected in pre-infection memory, suggesting pre-existing cross-reactive memory T cells joined the SARS-CoV-2 response. The study included only a couple of mild cases, and larger cohorts that include severe cases with pre-infection samples were judged to be necessary. Balanced CD4/CD8 phenotypes were observed for clones contracting from day 15 to 85, whereas a bias towards CD4+ was observed for a second wave of clones expanding from day 15 to 37. SARS-CoV-2 specificity of the second-wave clones peaking on day 37 was not confirmed.

The CDR3 holds 14 amino acids from the cysteine to the phenylalanine. Only the CDR3 DNA stays, 42 bases, in frame from base 1. V sheds 10 bases and J sheds 0 bases, leaving 14 bases between their ends. Reading the germline V gene gives CDR1 SGHRS and CDR2 YFSETQ. The data were produced on an Illumina NovaSeq 6000. TCRalpha and TCRbeta cDNA libraries were built by 5'RACE with constant-segment primers, adding sample barcodes and unique molecular identifiers. Trizol reagent was used to extract RNA from every sample. The libraries were amplified in two PCR steps, and the second step added a second sample barcode and Illumina TruSeq adapters. The libraries were sequenced on an Illumina NovaSeq using 2 x 150 bp paired-end reads. The authors processed their data as follows. Reads were demultiplexed and collapsed into UMI-guided consensus sequences with migec v1.2.7. Using mixcr v2.1.11, the UMI consensuses were aligned to TRA and TRB V and J templates and assembled into clonotypes. Expanded or contracted clonotypes were those called significant by both edgeR and NoisET, with noise models trained on biological replicates. edgeR calls used a false discovery rate-adjusted p below 0.01 and a log2 fold-change threshold of 1. As an exploratory analysis of dynamics, PCA with hierarchical clustering was applied to max-normalized trajectories of the 1000 most abundant clonotypes. Separately sequenced CD4+ and CD8+ repertoires were used to assign the CD4 or CD8 phenotype of responding clones. The raw public reads went through TCRdb reprocessing: fastp at Q25, MiXCR clone calling, in-frame beta chains kept. Rows matching on CDR3 protein sequence are summarized as one entry with the most common DNA and genes. The V and J calls shown here were made by TCRdb, not taken from the authors' results. In all, the sample holds roughly 280,000 distinct CDR3 sequences, and approximately 7.6% of those were seen once. Together, the top ten hold 20% to 25% of the sample.

Ficoll-Paque density gradient centrifugation was used to isolate PBMCs. The table lists this clonotype with a few counts. The antigen it binds to is not known. No base quality information exists; no much larger clone differs at one position. Sequences were obtained from PBMCs or a T cell subset sorted from them (not recorded which). The receptor was isolated from a young man who had mild COVID-19 (a few samples of this study predate the infection). The sample titles of this study are shuffled in the database, so cell type and time point are left out; the donor was told from shared clones. The V and J segments used are TRBV5-1 and TRBJ2-1; no D segment can be confidently identified. The CDR3 has the sequence CASAARSSYNEQFF. The nucleotide sequence reads as follows: TGCGCCTCGGCAGCGAGGAGCTCCTACAATGAGCAGTTCTTC.